This TCR beta chain was documented in a study of shared clonotypes between healthy human individuals (dated by TCRdb to 2020 to 2021). As for the study more broadly: A couple of women and a few men aged 18 to 49 years were included in the cohort. Leukapheresis yielded between about 0.9 and 10 billion PBMCs per donor. For each donor, CD4 naive and CD4 memory were each run on three plates, CD8 naive on two plates, and CD8 memory on one plate. To increase sequencing depth and limit assay-specific biases, TCR repertoire library preparation and sequencing were carried out by different laboratories using diverse techniques. To estimate repertoire size and how much clonotype sharing occurs between individuals, the study deeply sequenced the blood TCR repertoires of 4 to 6 healthy adults. What the authors observed across the whole study: Because the study included only a small number of donors, the genetic and exposure-history diversity represented was limited. Across a few donors, about 4.5% of naive CD4, approximately 3.5% of naive CD8, approximately 2.5% of memory CD4, and approximately 0.4% of memory CD8 clonotypes were shared. Naive subsets generally had larger estimated clonotype richness than memory subsets did. Sampling was limited to blood, and TCR repertoires in tissue likely differ from TCR repertoires in blood. Clonotypes shared by all four sorted-subset donors showed higher generation probabilities than non-shared clonotypes. Pairwise subsampling indicated that sequencing depth was expected to affect the degree of clonotype sharing among donors. Incomplete sequencing was indicated by rarefaction of sorted-subset datasets, despite the large sequencing depth.

Using the deep immunoSEQ assay, multiplex PCR amplified TCR CDR3 regions from genomic DNA. Extracted genomic DNA from each cell subset was spread evenly across all wells of several immunoSEQ 96-well plates, with each plate serving as a replicate. Each replicate PCR for sorted subsets received about 0.2 ug genomic DNA, equal to some 32,000 T cell genomes. The purified libraries were quantified using a Qubit 3.0 fluorometer, sized with a Bioanalyzer 2100, and then quantified again using the KAPA Library Quantification kit. A separate single-read 150-cycle Illumina NextSeq 550 flow cell was used to sequence each immunoSEQ 96-well plate. The original methods were these. Because the immunoSEQ output held only junctional sequences and lacked quality scores, the filtering could not match the filtering applied to full-length reads. To assign V/J genes and CDR3, sequences were annotated against IMGT germline references using PyIR, a Python wrapper for IgBLAST v1.9. Reads were filtered out if the reads had weak V/J assignments (E-value above 1e-6), no CDR3, stop codons, out-of-frame junctions, or ambiguous translated residues. V3J clonotypes were defined as sequences sharing the same inferred V gene, J gene, and CDR3 amino acid sequence. To compute the percentage overlap between repertoires, the number of shared unique clonotypes was divided by the size of the smaller repertoire. Richness of each repertoire was evaluated using RTK rarefaction, the Chao1 estimator, and Recon v2.1 estimates of unobserved clonotypes. Generation probabilities were computed with OLGA for all TCRbeta clonotypes obtained by the gDNA method from a few donors. The source is immuneACCESS, and TCRdb retained only in-frame sequences with V and J called. Part of the clones is not carried over; for the studies checked, unresolved V genes explain less than half of this, and the remainder is unexplained. The D gene and trimming were derived from the DNA, and the V and J assignments and clone size from that table. Here the sample has 650,000 to 800,000 clones; roughly 94% occur a single time. About 24% of the sample is held by the ten biggest clonotypes.

CD8 naive samples consisted of CD45RO-negative cells that were positively selected for CCR7, yielding a CD45RA+CCR7+ population without TemRA cells. The donors were healthy, HIV-negative adults with no recently reported acute infections or vaccinations. Every donor was a Caucasian adult residing in Nashville, Tennessee, USA. Blood was collected by leukapheresis, and PBMCs were isolated by Ficoll-Histopaque density gradient centrifugation and then cryopreserved in liquid nitrogen vapor phase. Analytical flow cytometry was used to check the purity and quantity of every magnetically sorted T cell population. Genomic DNA was isolated from every sorted fraction and measured by UV absorbance on a Nanodrop 2000c. CDR1 and CDR2 (SGHNT, YYREEE) derive from the germline V gene (reference sequence). From cysteine to phenylalanine, the CDR3 is 18 amino acids long. Just CDR3 DNA is preserved here, 54 bases in frame from base 1. After removal of 3 bases from V and 0 bases from J, the junction retains 9 bases not matched to a gene.

About this clone itself: It lacks a known antigen. No per-base quality is available; no much larger clone lies one base away.

The receptor was isolated from a man aged 25-45 years in good health. Material: naive CD8+ T cells sorted from blood. Explained via the paper, the cell subset or site label denotes: CD45RA+CCR7+. The chain links TRBV5-4 with TRBJ2-7, with 13 central nucleotides matching TRBD2. The nucleotide sequence reads TGTGCCAGCAGCTCCGGGACTAGCGGGATTGGAAGCTCCTACGAGCAGTACTTC. This yields the protein CASSSGTSGIGSSYEQYF.